The text below deals with one T cell receptor beta chain. This clone appeared many times. Its recognized antigen is unknown. Base qualities are not provided; no much larger clone lies one nucleotide away. CDR3 length: 13 amino acids, cysteine to phenylalanine. The CDR3 DNA has 39 bases and is translated from base 1. From the germline V gene, CDR1 is ENHRY and CDR2 is SYGVKD. The germline ends are 17 bases apart after V is trimmed by 8 bases and J by 9 bases. The data were taken from a study of T cells after posttransplantation cyclophosphamide (dated by TCRdb to the mid-2010s). Looking at the study overall: T cell repertoire reconstitution was tracked by TRB sequencing after myeloablative bone marrow transplantation in which posttransplantation cyclophosphamide was used as GVHD prophylaxis. In 3 patients, up to 3 additional blood samples taken between 2 and 5.2 years after transplant also underwent TRB sequencing, as did pretransplant blood from a handful of patients. Because TRA and TRB clonality correlated tightly in some ten samples, later TCR analyses were limited to TRB. Samples from about 33 PTCy-treated patients and some 16 related bone marrow donors of those patients were subjected to antigen receptor sequencing. Blood from all 30 or so PTCy patients with 1-year posttransplant specimens was subjected to TRB sequencing. Public TRB sequences were queried against a database of over 3,500 sequences associated with responses to pathogens, tumor antigens, self-antigens and alloantigens.

Related bone marrow donors provided peripheral blood samples on the day of marrow donation. Peripheral blood and bone marrow mononuclear cells were isolated by Ficoll-Hypaque density centrifugation and cryopreserved. Genomic DNA was the input for TRB sequencing, which was run either with the immunoSEQ assay at survey resolution or with the hsTCRB kit. As for the original processing: The immunoSEQ software handled the initial read processing, while the LymphoSeq R package was used for the repertoire analyses. For each TRB dataset, clonality was calculated as 1 minus normalized Shannon entropy, and the Gini coefficient was computed as well. Phenotypes of unsorted samples were inferred by mapping TRB sequences from sorted subsets of the recipient or donor onto unsorted samples of the same recipient. TCRdb provides this immuneACCESS table in a form limited to in-frame rearrangements. Some clones are lacking; in checked studies, under half of them reflect an unresolved V gene, and why the rest are absent is not known. V and J calls and clone size are given by that table; D and trimming were obtained from the DNA. Here the sample lists about 24,000 clones, none seen once only. The ten largest make up roughly 7.2% of the sample.

Findings and caveats that apply to the study as a whole: The TRB repertoires of T cells infiltrating skin or GI tract showed only limited overlap with the TRB repertoires of T cells in blood. Donor-recipient similarity was low at 1-2 months but rose over the first year, and later blood repertoires were often dominated by donor CD8+ memory clones. Across 45 patients, recipient CMV seropositivity and CMV reactivation were highly associated with TRB clonality; PTCy diversity was similar to CNI/methotrexate controls.

The sample was PBMCs. The chain links TRBV10-3 with TRBJ1-3, with a tentative D gene TRBD1 over 5 matching bases. The TCR comes from a woman aged 55 to 70 in good health, CMV-negative, and a related stem cell transplant donor. Read as DNA, the sequence is TGTGCCATCCGCCGGGACCCGGGGGGCACCATATATTTT. Its product reads: CAIRRDPGGTIYF.